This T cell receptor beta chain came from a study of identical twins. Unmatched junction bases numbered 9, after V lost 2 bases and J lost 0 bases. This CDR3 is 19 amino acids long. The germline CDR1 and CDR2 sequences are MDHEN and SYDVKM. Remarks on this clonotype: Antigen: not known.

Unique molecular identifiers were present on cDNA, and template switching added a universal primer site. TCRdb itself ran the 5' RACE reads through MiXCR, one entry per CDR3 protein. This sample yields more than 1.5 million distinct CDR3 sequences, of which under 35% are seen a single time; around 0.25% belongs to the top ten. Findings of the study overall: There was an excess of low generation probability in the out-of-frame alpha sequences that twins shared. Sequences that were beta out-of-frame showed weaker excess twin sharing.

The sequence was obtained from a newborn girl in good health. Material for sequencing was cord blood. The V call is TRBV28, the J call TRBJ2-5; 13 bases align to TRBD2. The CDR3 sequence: CASSLLRTSGRPYQETQYF. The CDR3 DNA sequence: TGTGCCAGCAGTTTACTCCGGACTAGCGGGAGACCTTACCAAGAGACCCAGTACTTC.